A selection of T cell receptor beta chains follows, all from one sample in a study of OX40 agonist ivuxolimab in advanced cancers. The repertoire was sequenced with immunoSEQ multiplex PCR; TCRdb's copy has only in-frame clones and lacks some. The data contain around 70,000 clones, 85% of them seen just once; the ten biggest clones take up 5% to 7%. This specimen was CD4+ or CD8+ T cells sorted from blood, taken in a trial of the OX40 agonist ivuxolimab. Source of these receptors: an adult with an advanced solid tumor such as melanoma, head and neck, liver or kidney cancer. Each CDR3 is given with its conserved first and last residue. The D gene is left open where the match is weak. Rows give clone size only sometimes, using once, few, many, or a class for an expanded clone.

>TRBJ1-5|TRBV2|.|.
TGTGCCAGCAGCTACCACGGGGGAGCTAGTCAGCCCCAGCATTTT
CASSYHGGASQPQHF
>TRBJ2-1|TRBV18|TRBD2|.
TGTGCCACCCTAGCGGGGGGCTCCTACAATGAGCAGTTCTTC
CATLAGGSYNEQFF
>TRBJ1-4|TRBV2|.|.
TGTGCCAGCAGTGAAGGACTTCGGGGAAAACTGTTTTTT
CASSEGLRGKLFF
>TRBJ1-2|TRBV5-1|TRBD1|once
TGCGCCAGCAGCTTGGTGGGCAGGGGGCTCTCTAACTATGGCTACACCTTC
CASSLVGRGLSNYGYTF
>TRBJ2-1|TRBV11-1|.|.
TGTGCCAGCAGCTTAGATCCAGGGGCGGGTGAGCAGTTCTTC
CASSLDPGAGEQFF
>TRBJ1-1|TRBV28|.|.
TGTGCCAGCCCCCCCAGTCGGATGAACACTGAAGCTTTCTTT
CASPPSRMNTEAFF
>TRBJ2-7|TRBV5-4|TRBD2|.
TGTGCCAGCAGCTGGACGGGACTAGCGGACTACGAGCAGTACTTC
CASSWTGLADYEQYF
>TRBJ2-7|TRBV20-1|.|.
TGCAGTGCTAGATCTTACGAGCAGTACTTC
CSARSYEQYF
>TRBJ1-3|TRBV6-5|.|.
TGTGCCAGCAGTTCTAGGTCAGGAGGAAACACCATATATTTT
CASSSRSGGNTIYF
>TRBJ2-1|TRBV19|TRBD2|once
TGTGCCAGTAGTGCTAGCGGGAGGGGTTCTGTGACTGAGCAGTTCTTC
CASSASGRGSVTEQFF
>TRBJ1-4|TRBV27|TRBD1|.
TGTGCCAGCAGGCCCTCAGGGGGCGCCCGGGGAAAACTGTTTTTT
CASRPSGGARGKLFF
>TRBJ2-3|TRBV15|TRBD1|.
TGTGCCACCAGCAGAGAGGGACAGGAGACAGATACGCAGTATTTT
CATSREGQETDTQYF
>TRBJ1-1|TRBV19|.|.
TGTGCCAGTGAGGGGTGGAACACTGAAGCTTTCTTT
CASEGWNTEAFF
>TRBJ1-2|TRBV28|.|.
TGTGCCAGCACCATTGCGGAGGGGCTATTCTATGGCTACACCTTC
CASTIAEGLFYGYTF
>TRBJ2-7|TRBV7-9|TRBD2|.
TGTGCCAGCAGTTATTCGGGACTAGCGGGCGAGCAGTACTTC
CASSYSGLAGEQYF
>TRBJ1-3|TRBV7-6|TRBD1|.
TGTGCCAGCAGCTTAGCGACAGGGACTGGAAACACCATATATTTT
CASSLATGTGNTIYF
>TRBJ1-2|TRBV19|.|.
TGTGCCAGTAGTATAGGCAGTTGGATTATTGATGGCTACACCTTC
CASSIGSWIIDGYTF
>TRBJ2-5|TRBV12-2|.|.
TGTGCAAGTCGCTTAGGAGGCGGTCTTCAGACGGGGGAGACCCAGTACTTC
CASRLGGGLQTGETQYF
>TRBJ2-3|TRBV18|.|.
TGTGCCAGCTCACCCCCAGGAGCGGCTGGAATTACGCAGTATTTT
CASSPPGAAGITQYF
>TRBJ2-5|TRBV6-1|.|.
TGTGCCAGCAGTGAAAGGCCTAGCCTGTGGGAGACCCAGTACTTC
CASSERPSLWETQYF
>TRBJ2-7|TRBV27|.|few
TGTGCCAGCAGTTTACGGGAAGGATCCTACGAGCAGTACTTC
CASSLREGSYEQYF
>TRBJ1-3|TRBV7-2|.|once
TGTGCCAGCAGCTTAGTGGCCGCATCTGGAAACACCATATATTTT
CASSLVAASGNTIYF
>TRBJ1-2|TRBV27|.|few
TGTGCCAGCAGTGCGGGACCTTATGGCTACACCTTC
CASSAGPYGYTF
>TRBJ1-1|TRBV6-1|.|once
TGTGCCAGCAGTGAAGGTGGCAAGAACACTGAAGCTTTCTTT
CASSEGGKNTEAFF
>TRBJ2-5|TRBV13|.|.
TGTGCCAGCAGCTTAAAGGAGCAGGCCCAAGAGACCCAGTACTTC
CASSLKEQAQETQYF
>TRBJ2-3|TRBV6-6|.|.
TGTGCCAGCAGTTTAGGACTAACCACAGATACGCAGTATTTT
CASSLGLTTDTQYF
>TRBJ1-2|TRBV29-1|TRBD1|few
TGCAGCCTGGGACAGGGCTATGGCTACACCTTC
CSLGQGYGYTF
>TRBJ1-2|TRBV6-5|.|.
TGTGCCAGCAGTTACTCGGGGGGGAGCCACTATGGCTACACCTTC
CASSYSGGSHYGYTF
>TRBJ1-5|TRBV11-2|TRBD1|few
TGTGCCAGCAGCTTAGGAGGCAGGGGGAGTCAGCCCCAGCATTTT
CASSLGGRGSQPQHF
>TRBJ1-2|TRBV5-1|.|.
TGCGCCAGCAGCTTGCCCTCTAACTATGGCTACACCTTC
CASSLPSNYGYTF
>TRBJ2-7|TRBV18|TRBD2|.
TGTGCCAGCTCACAGACTAGCGATGGGTACGAGCAGTACTTC
CASSQTSDGYEQYF
>TRBJ1-5|TRBV10-3|.|.
TGTGCCATCAGTGCGGGGGACAATCAGCCCCAGCATTTT
CAISAGDNQPQHF
>TRBJ2-2|TRBV13|.|once
TGTGCCAGCAGCAAACCCCCCCCTCGAGAGGGGCTCACCGGGGAGCTGTTTTTT
CASSKPPPREGLTGELFF
>TRBJ2-2|TRBV4-2|.|few
TGTGCCAGCAGCCAACCGACCCATACGAACACCGGGGAGCTGTTTTTT
CASSQPTHTNTGELFF
>TRBJ2-1|TRBV28|.|.
TGTGCCAGCAGTTTGGGGTCCCGGGGGCTCGGAAATGAGCAGTTCTTC
CASSLGSRGLGNEQFF
>TRBJ2-1|TRBV19|TRBD2|.
TGTGCCAGTAGTCTAAACGGACTAGATACCTACAATGAGCAGTTCTTC
CASSLNGLDTYNEQFF
>TRBJ2-3|TRBV28|.|.
TGTGCCAGCAGCTCCCCTCAGCGGAAAAACACAGATACGCAGTATTTT
CASSSPQRKNTDTQYF
>TRBJ1-1|TRBV10-3|.|.
TGTGCCATCAGTGAGTTCGTGGATTTGAACACTGAAGCTTTCTTT
CAISEFVDLNTEAFF
>TRBJ1-1|TRBV6-6|.|once
TGTGCCAGCGAGGGTCAGCAGAATGAAGCTTTCTTT
CASEGQQNEAFF
>TRBJ2-2|TRBV10-1|TRBD1|once
TGCGCCAGCAGTGAGTCGAGAGACAGGGTAAATTTGTCCGGGGAGCTGTTTTTT
CASSESRDRVNLSGELFF
>TRBJ2-5|TRBV10-2|.|.
TGCGCCAGCTGGACGGGGACATCACAAGAGACCCAGTACTTC
CASWTGTSQETQYF
>TRBJ2-7|TRBV29-1|.|.
TGCAGCGTTGGAGGGTCCTCTTTAACCCAGCAGTACTTC
CSVGGSSLTQQYF
>TRBJ2-1|TRBV5-6|TRBD1|.
TGTGCCAGCAGCTTTCCCGACAGGGGGCCGGATGAGCAGTTCTTC
CASSFPDRGPDEQFF
>TRBJ1-1|TRBV28|.|once
TGTGCCAGCAGTGGGGTCCCCCACGGGGACACTGAAGCTTTCTTT
CASSGVPHGDTEAFF
>TRBJ2-5|TRBV7-7|.|.
TGTGCTAGCAGCTTAGGGGCCAGGGGCCAAGAGACCCAGTACTTC
CASSLGARGQETQYF
>TRBJ1-2|TRBV6-1|.|.
TGTGCCAGCAGTGAAGCCCCCGTCCCAGTTTATGGCTACACCTTC
CASSEAPVPVYGYTF
>TRBJ1-2|TRBV30|.|.
TGTGCCTGGAGTGTGTGGGGATTCAACTATGGCTACACCTTC
CAWSVWGFNYGYTF
>TRBJ2-1|TRBV6-1|TRBD1|.
TGTGCCAGCAGTGAGAGGTTGGACAGGCTAAACTACAATGAGCAGTTCTTC
CASSERLDRLNYNEQFF
>TRBJ2-4|TRBV4-1|TRBD2|few
TGCGCCAGCAGCCAAGATCGTGGCGGGAGGAACATTCAGTACTTC
CASSQDRGGRNIQYF
>TRBJ1-2|TRBV20-1|.|.
TGCAGTGCTAGAGGTTATGGCTACACCTTC
CSARGYGYTF
>TRBJ2-3|TRBV4-2|.|.
TGTGCCAGCAGCCTCCCAGGTTCAGGCACAGATACGCAGTATTTT
CASSLPGSGTDTQYF
>TRBJ1-3|TRBV27|TRBD1|.
TGTGCCAGCAGCCATTCCCGGGACAGCCCTTTCTCTGGAAACACCATATATTTT
CASSHSRDSPFSGNTIYF
>TRBJ2-1|TRBV5-1|.|.
TGCGCCAGCAGCTTGGCCAGAGGGGTCGAGCAGTTCTTC
CASSLARGVEQFF